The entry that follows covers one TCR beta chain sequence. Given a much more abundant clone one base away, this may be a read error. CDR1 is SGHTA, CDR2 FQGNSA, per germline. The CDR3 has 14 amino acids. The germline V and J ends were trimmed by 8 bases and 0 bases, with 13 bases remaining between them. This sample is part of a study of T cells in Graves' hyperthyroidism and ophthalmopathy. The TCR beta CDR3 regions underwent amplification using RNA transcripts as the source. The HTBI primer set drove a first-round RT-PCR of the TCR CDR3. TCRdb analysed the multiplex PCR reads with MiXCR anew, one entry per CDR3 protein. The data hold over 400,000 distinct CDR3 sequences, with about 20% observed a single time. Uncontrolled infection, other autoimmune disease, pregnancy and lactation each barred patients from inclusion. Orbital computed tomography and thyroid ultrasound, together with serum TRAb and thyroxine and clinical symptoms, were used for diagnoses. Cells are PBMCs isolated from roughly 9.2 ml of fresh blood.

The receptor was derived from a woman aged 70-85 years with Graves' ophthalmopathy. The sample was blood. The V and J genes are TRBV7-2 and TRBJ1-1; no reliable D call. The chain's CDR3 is CASGLEAMNTEAFF. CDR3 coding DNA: TGTGCCAGCGGACTGGAGGCTATGAACACTGAAGCTTTCTTT.